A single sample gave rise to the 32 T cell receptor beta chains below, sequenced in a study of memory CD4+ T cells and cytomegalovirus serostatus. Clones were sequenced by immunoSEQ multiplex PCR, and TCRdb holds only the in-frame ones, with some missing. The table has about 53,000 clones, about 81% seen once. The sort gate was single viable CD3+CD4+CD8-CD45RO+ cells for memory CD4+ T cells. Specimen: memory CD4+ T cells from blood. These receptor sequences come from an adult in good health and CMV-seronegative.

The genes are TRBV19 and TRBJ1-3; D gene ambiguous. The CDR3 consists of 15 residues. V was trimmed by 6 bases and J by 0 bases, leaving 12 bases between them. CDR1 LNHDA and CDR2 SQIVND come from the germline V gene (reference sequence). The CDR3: CASSSSLLSGNTIYF. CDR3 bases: TGTGCCAGTAGCTCGTCCTTGCTCTCTGGAAACACCATATATTTT.

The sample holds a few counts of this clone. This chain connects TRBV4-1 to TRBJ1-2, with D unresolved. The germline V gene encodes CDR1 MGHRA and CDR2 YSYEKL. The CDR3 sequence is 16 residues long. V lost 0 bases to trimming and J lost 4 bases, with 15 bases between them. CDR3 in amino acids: CASSQDPRSNLYGYTF. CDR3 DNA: TGCGCCAGCAGCCAAGATCCCCGGTCCAACCTCTATGGCTACACCTTC.

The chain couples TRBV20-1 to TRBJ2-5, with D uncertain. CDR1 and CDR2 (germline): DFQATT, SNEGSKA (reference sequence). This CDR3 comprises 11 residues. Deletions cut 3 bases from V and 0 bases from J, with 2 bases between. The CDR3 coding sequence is TGCAGTGCTAGTAACCAAGAGACCCAGTACTTC. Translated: CSASNQETQYF.

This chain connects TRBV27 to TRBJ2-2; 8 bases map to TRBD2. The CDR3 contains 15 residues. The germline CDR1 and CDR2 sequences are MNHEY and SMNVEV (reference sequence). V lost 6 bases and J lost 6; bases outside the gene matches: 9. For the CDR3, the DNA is TGTGCCAGCAGACCCGGGAGGGTTCAGCCCGGGGAGCTGTTTTTT. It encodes CASRPGRVQPGELFF.

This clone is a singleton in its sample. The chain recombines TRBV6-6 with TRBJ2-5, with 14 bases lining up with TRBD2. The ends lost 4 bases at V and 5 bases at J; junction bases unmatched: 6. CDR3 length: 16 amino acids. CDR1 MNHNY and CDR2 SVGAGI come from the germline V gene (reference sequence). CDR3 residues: CASSSYGTSGSETQYF. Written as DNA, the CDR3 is TGTGCCAGCAGTTCATACGGGACTAGCGGGAGTGAGACCCAGTACTTC.

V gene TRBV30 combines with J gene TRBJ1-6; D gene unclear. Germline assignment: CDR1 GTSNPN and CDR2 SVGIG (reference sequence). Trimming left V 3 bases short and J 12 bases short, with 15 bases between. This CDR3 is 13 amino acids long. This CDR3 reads CAWRNPPREPLHF. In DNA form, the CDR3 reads TGTGCCTGGAGGAATCCACCGCGCGAACCCCTCCACTTT.

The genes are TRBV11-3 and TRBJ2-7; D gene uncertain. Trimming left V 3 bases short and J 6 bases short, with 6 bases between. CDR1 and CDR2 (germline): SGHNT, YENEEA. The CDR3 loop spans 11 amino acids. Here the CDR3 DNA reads TGTGCCAGCAGCTTCCGAGGCGAGCAGTACTTC. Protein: CASSFRGEQYF.

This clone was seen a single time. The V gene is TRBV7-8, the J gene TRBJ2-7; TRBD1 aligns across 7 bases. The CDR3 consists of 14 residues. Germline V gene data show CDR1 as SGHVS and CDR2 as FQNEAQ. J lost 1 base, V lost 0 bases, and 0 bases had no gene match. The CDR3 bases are TGTGCCAGCAGCTTAGCGGGACAGTCCTACGAGCAGTACTTC. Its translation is CASSLAGQSYEQYF.

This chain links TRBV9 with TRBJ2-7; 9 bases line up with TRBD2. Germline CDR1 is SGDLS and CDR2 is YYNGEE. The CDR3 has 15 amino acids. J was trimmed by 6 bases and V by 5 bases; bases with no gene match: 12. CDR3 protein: CASSSTSGAVGEQYF. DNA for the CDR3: TGTGCCAGCAGTTCGACTAGCGGCGCGGTGGGCGAGCAGTACTTC.

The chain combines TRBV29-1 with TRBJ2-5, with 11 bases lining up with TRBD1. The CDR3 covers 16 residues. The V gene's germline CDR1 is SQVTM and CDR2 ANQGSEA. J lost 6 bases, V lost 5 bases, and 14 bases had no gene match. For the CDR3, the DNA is TGCAGCGTTTTCGTGTTTAGGACAGGGGGCATAAAGACCCAGTACTTC. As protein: CSVFVFRTGGIKTQYF. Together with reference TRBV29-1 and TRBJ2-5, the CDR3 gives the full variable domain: SAVISQKPSRDICQRGTSLTIQCQVDSQVTMMFWYRQQPGQSLTLIATANQGSEATYESGFVIDKFPISRPNLTFSTLTVSNMSPEDSSIYLCSVFVFRTGGIKTQYFGPGTRLLVL.

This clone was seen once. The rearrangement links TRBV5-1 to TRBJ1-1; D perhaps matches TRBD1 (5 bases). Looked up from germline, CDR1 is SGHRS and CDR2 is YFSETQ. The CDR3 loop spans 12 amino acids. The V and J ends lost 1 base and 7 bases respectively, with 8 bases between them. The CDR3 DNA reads TGCGCCAGCAGCTTGTCGGGGGGTGAAGCTTTCTTT. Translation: CASSLSGGEAFF.

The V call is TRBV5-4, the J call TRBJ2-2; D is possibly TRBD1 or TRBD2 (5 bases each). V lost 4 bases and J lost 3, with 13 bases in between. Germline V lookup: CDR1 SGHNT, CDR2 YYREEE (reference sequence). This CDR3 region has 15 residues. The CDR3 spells CASSPGLADTGELFF. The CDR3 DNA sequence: TGTGCCAGCAGCCCAGGGCTAGCTGACACCGGGGAGCTGTTTTTT.

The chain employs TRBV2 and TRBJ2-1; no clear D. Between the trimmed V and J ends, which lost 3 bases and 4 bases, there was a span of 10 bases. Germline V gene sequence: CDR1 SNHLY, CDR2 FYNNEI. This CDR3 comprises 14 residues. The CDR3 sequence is CASSDLGRYNEQFF. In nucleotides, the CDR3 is TGTGCCAGCAGTGATTTGGGCAGGTACAATGAGCAGTTCTTC.

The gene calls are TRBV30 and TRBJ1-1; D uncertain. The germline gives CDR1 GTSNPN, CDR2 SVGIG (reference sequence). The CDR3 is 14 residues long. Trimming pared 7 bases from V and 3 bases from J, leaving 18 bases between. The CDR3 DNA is TGTGCCTTCGACCTATTTCCACGACACACTGAAGCTTTCTTT. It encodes CAFDLFPRHTEAFF.

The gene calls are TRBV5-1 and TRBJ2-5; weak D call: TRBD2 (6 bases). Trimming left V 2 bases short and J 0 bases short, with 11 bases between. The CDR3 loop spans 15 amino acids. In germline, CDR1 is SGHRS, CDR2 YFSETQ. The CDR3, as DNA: TGCGCCAGCAGCTTCGGCTCGGGAGACCAAGAGACCCAGTACTTC. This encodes CASSFGSGDQETQYF.

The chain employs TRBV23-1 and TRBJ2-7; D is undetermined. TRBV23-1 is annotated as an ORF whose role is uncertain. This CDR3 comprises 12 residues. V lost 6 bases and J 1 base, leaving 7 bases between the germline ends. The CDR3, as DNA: TGCGCCAGCAGGACGCGTTCCTACGAGCAGTACTTC. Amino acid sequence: CASRTRSYEQYF.

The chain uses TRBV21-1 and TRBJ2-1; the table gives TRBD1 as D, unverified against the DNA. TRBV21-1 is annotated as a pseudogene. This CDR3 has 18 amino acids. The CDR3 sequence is CASSKEGWGQGRNNEQFF. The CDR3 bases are TGTGCCAGCAGCAAAGAGGGGTGGGGACAGGGAAGGAACAATGAGCAGTTCTTC.

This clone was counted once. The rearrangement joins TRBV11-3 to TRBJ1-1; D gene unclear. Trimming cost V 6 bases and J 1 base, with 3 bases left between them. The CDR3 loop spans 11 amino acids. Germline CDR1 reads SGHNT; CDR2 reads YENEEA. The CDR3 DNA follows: TGTGCCAGCAGTTGGAACACTGAAGCTTTCTTT. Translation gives CASSWNTEAFF.

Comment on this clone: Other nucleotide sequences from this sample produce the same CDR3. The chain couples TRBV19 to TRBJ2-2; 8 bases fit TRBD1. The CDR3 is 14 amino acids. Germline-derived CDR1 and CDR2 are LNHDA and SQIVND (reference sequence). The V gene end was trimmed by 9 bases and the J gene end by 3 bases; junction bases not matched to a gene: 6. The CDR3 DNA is TGTGCCAGCAGGTTACAGGGGGACACCGGGGAGCTGTTTTTT. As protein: CASRLQGDTGELFF.

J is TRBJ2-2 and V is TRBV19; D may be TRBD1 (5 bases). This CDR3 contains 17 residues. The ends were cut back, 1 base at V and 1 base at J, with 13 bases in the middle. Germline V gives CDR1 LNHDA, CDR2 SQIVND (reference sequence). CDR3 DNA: TGTGCCAGTAGTATAGGAGGTGGGCAGGGGAACACCGGGGAGCTGTTTTTT. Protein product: CASSIGGGQGNTGELFF.

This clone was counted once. The CDR3 sequence: CASSSGATGDTQYF. The CDR3 nucleotides read TGTGCCAGCAGCTCCGGGGCTACGGGGGATACGCAGTATTTT. The gene calls are TRBV9 and TRBJ2-3; tentatively, D is TRBD1 or TRBD2 (5 bases each). The CDR3 consists of 14 residues. Trimming shortened V by 4 bases and J by 6 bases, and 15 bases separated the two germline ends. The germline V gene has CDR1 SGDLS and CDR2 YYNGEE.

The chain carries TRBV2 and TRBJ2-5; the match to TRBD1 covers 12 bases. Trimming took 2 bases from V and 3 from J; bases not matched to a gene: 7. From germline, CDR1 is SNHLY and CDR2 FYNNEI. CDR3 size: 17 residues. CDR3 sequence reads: CASSERLGTGGEETQYF. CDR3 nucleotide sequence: TGTGCCAGCAGTGAAAGACTCGGGACAGGGGGCGAAGAGACCCAGTACTTC.

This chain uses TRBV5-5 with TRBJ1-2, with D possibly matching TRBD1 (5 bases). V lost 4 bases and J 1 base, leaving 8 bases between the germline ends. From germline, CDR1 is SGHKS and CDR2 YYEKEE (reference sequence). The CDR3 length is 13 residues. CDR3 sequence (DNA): TGTGCCAGCAGCCCCGACAGTAACTATGGCTACACCTTC. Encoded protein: CASSPDSNYGYTF.

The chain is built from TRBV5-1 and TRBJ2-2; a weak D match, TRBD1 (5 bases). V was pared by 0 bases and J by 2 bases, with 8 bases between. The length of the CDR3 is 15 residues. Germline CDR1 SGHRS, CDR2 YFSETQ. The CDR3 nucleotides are TGCGCCAGCAGCTTGGGACAGACCAACACCGGGGAGCTGTTTTTT. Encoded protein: CASSLGQTNTGELFF.

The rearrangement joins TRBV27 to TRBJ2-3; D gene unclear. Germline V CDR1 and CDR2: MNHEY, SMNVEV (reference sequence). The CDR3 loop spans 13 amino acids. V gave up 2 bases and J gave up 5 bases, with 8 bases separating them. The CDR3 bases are TGTGCCAGCAGTTTAGGCACACGAGATACGCAGTATTTT. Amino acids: CASSLGTRDTQYF.

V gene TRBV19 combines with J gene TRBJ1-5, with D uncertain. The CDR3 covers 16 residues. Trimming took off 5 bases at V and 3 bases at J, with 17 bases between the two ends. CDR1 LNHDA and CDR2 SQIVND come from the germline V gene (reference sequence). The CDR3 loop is CASSPRDGRYNQPQHF. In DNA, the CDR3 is TGTGCCAGTAGTCCCCGTGACGGGCGGTACAATCAGCCCCAGCATTTT.

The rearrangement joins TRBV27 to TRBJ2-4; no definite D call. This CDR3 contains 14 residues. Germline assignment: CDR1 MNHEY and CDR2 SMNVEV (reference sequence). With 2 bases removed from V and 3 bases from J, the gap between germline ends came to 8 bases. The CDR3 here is CASSLNRDKNIQYF. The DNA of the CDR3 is TGTGCCAGCAGTTTAAATCGAGACAAAAACATTCAGTACTTC.

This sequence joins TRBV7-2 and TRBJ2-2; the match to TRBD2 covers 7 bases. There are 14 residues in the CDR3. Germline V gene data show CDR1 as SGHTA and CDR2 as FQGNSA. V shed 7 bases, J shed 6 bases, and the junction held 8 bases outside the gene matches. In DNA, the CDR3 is TGTGCCAGCAAAGGACTAGACTACCCCGGGGAGCTGTTTTTT. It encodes CASKGLDYPGELFF.

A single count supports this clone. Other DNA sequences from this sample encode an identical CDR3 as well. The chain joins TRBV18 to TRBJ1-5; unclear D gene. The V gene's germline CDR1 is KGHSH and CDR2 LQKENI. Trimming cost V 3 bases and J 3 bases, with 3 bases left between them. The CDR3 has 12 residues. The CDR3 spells CASSPDNQPQHF. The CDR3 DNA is TGTGCCAGCTCACCCGACAATCAGCCCCAGCATTTT.

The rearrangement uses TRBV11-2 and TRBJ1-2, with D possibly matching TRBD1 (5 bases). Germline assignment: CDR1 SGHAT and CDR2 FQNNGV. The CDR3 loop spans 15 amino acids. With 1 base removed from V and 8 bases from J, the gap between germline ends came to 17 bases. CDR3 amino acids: CASSLVGAIRIGYTF. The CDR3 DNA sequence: TGTGCCAGCAGCTTAGTTGGGGCGATACGCATCGGCTACACCTTC.

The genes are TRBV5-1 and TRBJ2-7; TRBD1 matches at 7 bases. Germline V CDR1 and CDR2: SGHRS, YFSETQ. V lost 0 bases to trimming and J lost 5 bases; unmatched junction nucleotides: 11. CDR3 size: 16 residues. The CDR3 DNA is TGCGCCAGCAGCTTGGTCGTGACAGGGATCATTAACGAGCAGTACTTC. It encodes CASSLVVTGIINEQYF.

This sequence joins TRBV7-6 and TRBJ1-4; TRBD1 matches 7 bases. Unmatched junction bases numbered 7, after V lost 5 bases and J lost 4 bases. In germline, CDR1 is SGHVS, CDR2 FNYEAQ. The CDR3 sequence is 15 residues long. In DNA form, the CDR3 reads TGTGCCAGCAGCCCCCGGACAGGTTTTAATGAAAAACTGTTTTTT. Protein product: CASSPRTGFNEKLFF.